These 2 T cell receptor beta chains originate from one sample sequenced in a study of OX40 agonist ivuxolimab in advanced cancers. TCRdb's table, derived via immunoSEQ multiplex PCR, lists solely in-frame clones and lacks some. In the table there are about 140,000 clones, approximately 94% of which are singletons. Sample: CD4+ or CD8+ T cells sorted from blood, taken in a trial of the OX40 agonist ivuxolimab. The receptors were sampled from an adult with an advanced solid tumor such as melanoma, head and neck, liver or kidney cancer.

The gene calls are TRBV7-8 and TRBJ1-6; D is unclear. From germline, CDR1 is SGHVS and CDR2 FQNEAQ. V lost 5 bases and J lost 10, with 21 bases in between. There are 16 residues in the CDR3. The CDR3 is CASSPQSQVFSSPLHF. CDR3 in DNA: TGTGCCAGCAGCCCGCAGTCCCAGGTGTTTTCCTCACCCCTCCACTTT.

This sequence joins TRBV30 and TRBJ1-1; D unresolved. CDR3 length equals 14 residues. The V gene's germline CDR1 is GTSNPN and CDR2 SVGIG (reference sequence). V gave up 0 bases and J gave up 0 bases, with 8 bases separating them. CDR3 nucleotides: TGTGCCTGGAGTGTACACGGGTTGAACACTGAAGCTTTCTTT. Its translation: CAWSVHGLNTEAFF. The whole variable domain, filled in from reference TRBV30 and TRBJ1-1, reads SQTIHQWPATLVQPVGSPLSLECTVEGTSNPNLYWYRQAAGRGLQLLFYSVGIGQISSEVPQNLSASRPQDRQFILSSKKLLLSDSGFYLCAWSVHGLNTEAFFGQGTRLTVV.